This T cell receptor beta chain was documented in a study of blood T cell repertoires in COVID-19. Study details: Italy, Spain and the United States were the sources of the convalescent and acute COVID-19 samples.

The Seattle patients, enrolled during active infection, were followed longitudinally. The CDR3 runs to 14 residues. Germline V lookup: CDR1 SGHDT, CDR2 YYEEEE. V lost 0 bases, J lost 3 bases, and 10 bases lay in between. Some clones are missing from TCRdb's copy, which holds only in-frame ones; the method was immunoSEQ multiplex PCR. This sample has about 170,000 clones; roughly 90% occur once, and the top ten carry 10% to 11%. This chain joins TRBV5-6 and TRBJ2-7; TRBD2 might be the D (6 bases). The receptor was isolated from a woman aged 60 to 75 with COVID-19, enrolled during active disease. Sequencing input: peripheral blood. The CDR3 reads CASSLVGGDYEQYF. CDR3 DNA sequence: TGTGCCAGCAGCTTGGTGGGGGGAGACTACGAGCAGTACTTC.